This paragraph reports one T cell receptor (beta chain). Trimming removed 3 bases from V and 3 bases from J; junction bases left unmatched: 5. CDR1 SEHNR and CDR2 FQNEAQ come from the germline V gene (reference sequence). This CDR3 has 16 residues. Methods used by the authors: Amplification from reference gene primers served as the basis for estimated nucleated cell counts. The assay was immunoSEQ multiplex PCR, and TCRdb's table has in-frame clones only and misses some. Clone size and V and J calls were adopted from that table, with D and trimming inferred from the DNA. The sample holds about 160,000 clones, about 87% seen once. This specimen belongs to a study of blood T cell repertoires in COVID-19.

This chain links TRBV7-9 with TRBJ1-5, with 10 bases fitting TRBD1. The clonotype originates from a woman in her seventies with COVID-19, enrolled during active disease. Sequences were obtained from peripheral blood. In nucleotides, the CDR3 is TGTGCCAGCAGCTTGGGGGGGACAGGGGTCAATCAGCCCCAGCATTTT. Its protein product is CASSLGGTGVNQPQHF. The full variable domain, its missing parts supplied by reference TRBV7-9 and TRBJ1-5, is DTGVSQNPRHKITKRGQNVTFRCDPISEHNRLYWYRQTLGQGPEFLTYFQNEAQLEKSRLLSDRFSAERPKGSFSTLEIQRTEQGDSAMYLCASSLGGTGVNQPQHFGDGTRLSIL.